The following is a T cell receptor beta chain sequence with its context. What it binds is unknown. This record comes from a study of shared clonotypes between healthy human individuals. Whole-study results and caveats: Exclusively blood specimens were collected; tissue repertoires likely differ.

TCRdb's copy holds only in-frame clones and misses some; the assay was immunoSEQ multiplex PCR. Here the sample spans some 510,000 clones, 79% being singletons. Sequences were obtained from PBMCs. This receptor was obtained from a woman aged 35 to 49 in good health. Some clones in this sample may be carry-over from other donors' samples.

For the CDR3, the DNA is TGTGCCAGCCAGTGGGACCCAAGCTCCTACGAGCAGTACTTC. This sequence encodes CASQWDPSSYEQYF. This rearrangement joins TRBV6-1 to TRBJ2-7; D possibly uses TRBD1 or TRBD2 (5 bases each). V was pared by 8 bases and J by 0 bases, with 14 bases between. CDR1 and CDR2 from the germline V gene are MNHNS and SASEGT. The CDR3 is made up of 14 amino acids.